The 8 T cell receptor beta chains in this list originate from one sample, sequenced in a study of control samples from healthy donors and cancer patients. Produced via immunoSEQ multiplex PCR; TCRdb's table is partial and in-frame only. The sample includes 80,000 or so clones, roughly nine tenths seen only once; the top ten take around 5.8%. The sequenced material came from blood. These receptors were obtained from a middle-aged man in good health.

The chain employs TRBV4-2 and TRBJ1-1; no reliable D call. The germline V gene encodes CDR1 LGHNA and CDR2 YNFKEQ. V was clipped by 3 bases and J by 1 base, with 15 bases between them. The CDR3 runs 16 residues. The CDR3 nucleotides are TGTGCCAGCAGCCACGGGAGGGAAGGAGGGAACACTGAAGCTTTCTTT. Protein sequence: CASSHGREGGNTEAFF.

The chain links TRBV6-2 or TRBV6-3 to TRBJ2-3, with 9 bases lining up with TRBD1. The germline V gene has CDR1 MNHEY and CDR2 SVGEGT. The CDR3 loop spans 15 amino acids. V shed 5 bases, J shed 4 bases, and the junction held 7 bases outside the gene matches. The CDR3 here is CASSNRGLDADTQYF. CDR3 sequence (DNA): TGTGCCAGCAGTAACAGGGGGCTGGATGCAGATACGCAGTATTTT.

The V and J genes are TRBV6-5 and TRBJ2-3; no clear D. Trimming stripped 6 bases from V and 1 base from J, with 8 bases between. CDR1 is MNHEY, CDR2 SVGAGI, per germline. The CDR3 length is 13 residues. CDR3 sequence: CASRVRGTDTQYF. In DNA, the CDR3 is TGTGCCAGCAGGGTACGGGGCACAGATACGCAGTATTTT.

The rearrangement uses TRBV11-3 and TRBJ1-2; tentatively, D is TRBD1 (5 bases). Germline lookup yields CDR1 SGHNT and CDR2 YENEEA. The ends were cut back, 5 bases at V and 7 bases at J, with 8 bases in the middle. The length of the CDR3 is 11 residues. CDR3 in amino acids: CASSPGSGYTF. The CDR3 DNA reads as TGTGCCAGCAGCCCAGGGAGTGGCTACACCTTC.

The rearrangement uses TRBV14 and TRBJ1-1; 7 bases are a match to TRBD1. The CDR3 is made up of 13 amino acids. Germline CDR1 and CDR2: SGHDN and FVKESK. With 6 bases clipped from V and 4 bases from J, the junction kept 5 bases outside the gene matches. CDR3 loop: CASRRQGVTEAFF. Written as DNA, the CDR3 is TGTGCCAGCAGAAGACAGGGTGTCACTGAAGCTTTCTTT.

CDR3 region: CASRRGGTPVRNTEAFF. In DNA, the CDR3 is TGTGCCAGTAGAAGGGGGGGGACTCCCGTAAGGAACACTGAAGCTTTCTTT. The chain couples TRBV19 to TRBJ1-1, with D possibly being TRBD1 (6 bases). This CDR3 region has 17 residues. V was cut by 6 bases and J by 1 base, with 21 bases left in between. The germline V gene has CDR1 LNHDA and CDR2 SQIVND (reference sequence).

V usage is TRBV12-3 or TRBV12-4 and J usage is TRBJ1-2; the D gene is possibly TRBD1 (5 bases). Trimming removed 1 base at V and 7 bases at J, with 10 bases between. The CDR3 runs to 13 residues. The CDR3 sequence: CASSLGGAGGYTF. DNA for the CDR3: TGTGCCAGCAGTTTAGGAGGGGCCGGTGGCTACACCTTC.

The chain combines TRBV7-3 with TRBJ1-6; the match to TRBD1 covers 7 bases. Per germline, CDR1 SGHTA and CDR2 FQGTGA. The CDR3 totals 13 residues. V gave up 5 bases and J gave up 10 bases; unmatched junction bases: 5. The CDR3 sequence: CASSLDRESPLHF. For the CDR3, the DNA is TGTGCCAGCAGCCTAGACAGGGAATCACCCCTCCACTTT. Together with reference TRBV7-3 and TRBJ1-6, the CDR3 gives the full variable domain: GAGVSQTPSNKVTEKGKYVELRCDPISGHTALYWYRQSLGQGPEFLIYFQGTGAADDSGLPNDRFFAVRPEGSVSTLKIQRTERGDSAVYLCASSLDRESPLHFGNGTRLTVT.